This TCR beta chain emerged from a study of tumor-infiltrating lymphocytes in primary liver carcinoma. Findings of the study overall: Tumors reached a significantly greater top-250-clone fraction than blood did (p = 0.039).

Germline-derived CDR1 and CDR2 are SGHNT and YENEEA. This CDR3 contains 14 residues. Reverse transcription of roughly 470 ng total RNA with a constant-region primer produced TCR beta cDNA. Researchers made the TCR beta libraries by running three nested multiplex PCR rounds with slightly modified ARM-PCR. The first two PCR rounds used TRBV1-TRBV30 forward primers with a C-beta reverse primer, around 10 cycles each. Each CDR3 protein is one row after TCRdb ran MiXCR on the multiplex PCR reads. The data hold more than 95,000 distinct CDR3 sequences, with about four fifths observed a single time. Of note for this clonotype: Its antigen is as yet unknown. The junction and the germline gene differ at one end; a read error may be behind it.

From 20-30 mg of unsorted bulk tissue, DNA and RNA were co-extracted together. This chain connects TRBV11-3 to TRBJ2-2; weak D call: TRBD1 (6 bases). Sequencing was carried out using liver tumor tissue from sampling region 3. The subset here: tumor region T3, left-lateral pole. The receptor comes from a man between 40 and 49 years old with primary liver carcinoma and hepatitis B virus infection. This CDR3 is CVSSNGQSTRELFF. In DNA form, the CDR3 reads TGTGTCAGCAGCAACGGACAGTCCACCAGGGAGCTATTTTTT.